The 17 T cell receptor beta chains in this list originate from one sample, sequenced in a study of blood T cell repertoires in COVID-19. TCRdb keeps only in-frame clones here, not all; method: immunoSEQ multiplex PCR. Found here are 130,000 to 150,000 clones, around four fifths of them singletons; the top ten hold roughly 4.9%. Sequences were obtained from peripheral blood. These receptors originate from a human donor in a cohort sampled during active COVID-19.

The J gene is TRBJ2-3, the V gene TRBV4-1, with 11 bases matching TRBD2. J was trimmed by 1 base and V by 3 bases; bases with no gene match: 3. Germline CDR1 and CDR2: MGHRA and YSYEKL. The CDR3 runs 16 residues. CDR3 coding DNA: TGCGCCAGCAGCCACCTTAGCGGGAGGGGCACAGATACGCAGTATTTT. It yields the protein CASSHLSGRGTDTQYF.

This rearrangement joins TRBV2 to TRBJ2-5; 7 bases match TRBD2. The CDR3 is made up of 15 amino acids. V trimming: 0 bases; J trimming: 1 base; junction bases outside the gene matches: 2. Germline CDR1 reads SNHLY; CDR2 reads FYNNEI. The CDR3 loop reads CASSEAPGGQETQYF. For the CDR3, the DNA is TGTGCCAGCAGTGAAGCGCCGGGGGGCCAAGAGACCCAGTACTTC.

J is TRBJ1-6 and V is TRBV19, with D possibly TRBD1 on 5 matching bases. The length of the CDR3 is 14 residues. CDR1 LNHDA and CDR2 SQIVND come from the germline V gene (reference sequence). Trimming took 5 bases from V and 8 from J, leaving 13 bases between them. CDR3: CASSLEGRDSPLHF. Written as DNA, the CDR3 is TGTGCCAGTAGTCTGGAGGGGAGGGATTCACCCCTCCACTTT.

The chain recombines TRBV5-4 with TRBJ2-2; 8 bases fit TRBD2. Germline V gene lookup returns CDR1 SGHNT and CDR2 YYREEE (reference sequence). Unmatched junction bases numbered 9, after V lost 0 bases and J lost 5 bases. There are 17 residues in the CDR3. The CDR3 region has the DNA TGTGCCAGCAGCTTGGAAATCGGGACTAGTAATACCGGGGAGCTGTTTTTT. It codes for CASSLEIGTSNTGELFF.

This chain uses TRBV5-4 with TRBJ2-1; 10 bases agree with TRBD1. The CDR3 has 16 amino acids. The V gene's germline CDR1 is SGHNT and CDR2 YYREEE (reference sequence). With V trimmed by 3 bases and J by 8 bases, 11 bases remained unmatched. CDR3 coding DNA: TGTGCCAGCAGCTCGACAGGGGGCGCTCGGGTCCATGAGCAGTTCTTC. As protein: CASSSTGGARVHEQFF.

The genes are TRBV3-1 (or the pseudogene TRBV3-2) and TRBJ1-1; D gene uncertain. CDR3 length: 14 amino acids. Trimming took 2 bases from V and 1 from J, leaving 8 bases between them. CDR1 and CDR2 (germline): LGHDT, YNNKEL (reference sequence). CDR3 region: CASSQYTQNTEAFF. CDR3 coding DNA: TGTGCCAGCAGCCAATATACTCAGAACACTGAAGCTTTCTTT.

The V and J genes are TRBV11-2 and TRBJ2-3; TRBD1 matches 8 bases. CDR3 length: 14 amino acids. Germline assignment: CDR1 SGHAT and CDR2 FQNNGV. V lost 4 bases, J lost 2 bases, and 2 bases stayed unmatched. DNA for the CDR3: TGTGCCAGCAGCTCACAGGGGGACACAGATACGCAGTATTTT. It translates to CASSSQGDTDTQYF.

This clone turned up a few times. The rearrangement joins TRBV28 to TRBJ2-7; the match to TRBD1 covers 11 bases. The V and J ends lost 8 bases and 3 bases, in that order; junction bases with no gene match: 6. Germline V gives CDR1 MDHEN, CDR2 SYDVKM. The CDR3 contains 14 residues. CDR3 in amino acids: CASRTGTGGYEQYF. CDR3 DNA: TGTGCCAGCCGGACCGGGACAGGGGGCTACGAGCAGTACTTC.

The CDR3 nucleotides read TGTGCCAGCAGTTTCTGGGACAGGGGGTACGAGCAGTACTTC. Amino acid sequence: CASSFWDRGYEQYF. This chain joins TRBV27 and TRBJ2-7, with 11 bases lining up with TRBD1. Per the germline V gene, CDR1 is MNHEY and CDR2 is SMNVEV (reference sequence). Trimming removed 3 bases from V and 4 bases from J; junction bases left unmatched: 2. CDR3 length: 14 amino acids.

The chain has TRBV5-4 and TRBJ1-6, with TRBD1 identical over 7 bases. The germline V gene encodes CDR1 SGHNT and CDR2 YYREEE (reference sequence). The CDR3 consists of 17 residues. J was trimmed by 10 bases and V by 5 bases; bases with no gene match: 18. DNA of the CDR3: TGTGCCAGCAGGTCTCCCGGGGTACAGGGGCAGGAATCACCCCTCCACTTT. It is translated as CASRSPGVQGQESPLHF.

This clone was observed once. The chain has TRBV7-2 and TRBJ2-2, with D possibly being TRBD1 (5 bases). V dropped 5 bases and J dropped 2 bases, with 9 bases sitting between them. Germline CDR1 reads SGHTA; CDR2 reads FQGNSA. This CDR3 contains 14 residues. DNA for the CDR3: TGTGCCAGCAGCCGCGACAGAAACACCGGGGAGCTGTTTTTT. Amino acids: CASSRDRNTGELFF.

This rearrangement joins TRBV20-1 to TRBJ2-7, with D unresolved. The CDR3 is 11 residues long. V lost 4 bases, J lost 4 bases, and 8 bases lay in between. Germline CDR1 DFQATT, CDR2 SNEGSKA (reference sequence). This CDR3 reads CSATTGYEQYV. CDR3 nucleotide sequence: TGCAGTGCTACGACGGGTTACGAGCAGTACGTC.

This chain uses TRBV24-1 with TRBJ2-3; a possible D gene is TRBD1 (6 bases). The germline V gene encodes CDR1 KGHDR and CDR2 SFDVKD. V was pared by 4 bases and J by 0 bases, with 10 bases between. The CDR3 length is 15 residues. The CDR3 sequence: CATSDAGASTDTQYF. The CDR3 DNA reads TGTGCCACCAGTGACGCAGGGGCCAGCACAGATACGCAGTATTTT.

The gene calls are TRBV5-1 and TRBJ1-5; D remains unclear. CDR3 length equals 14 residues. Germline CDR1 reads SGHRS; CDR2 reads YFSETQ. V was cut by 4 bases and J by 6 bases, with 14 bases left in between. The CDR3 here is CASSLLDRSQPQHF. The CDR3 bases are TGCGCCAGCAGCCTCCTCGATCGGAGTCAGCCCCAGCATTTT.

The J gene is TRBJ2-7, the V gene TRBV29-1; no definite D call. The V end was cut by 7 bases, the J end by 6 bases, with 13 bases between. Germline V CDR1 and CDR2: SQVTM, ANQGSEA. The CDR3 sequence is 11 residues long. The CDR3 nucleotides read TGCAGCGGGGAAGAGTACTGCGAGCAGTACGTC. Translated, it gives CSGEEYCEQYV.

The CDR3, as DNA: TGCGCCAGCAGCCCTAGGACTAAAGAAGGGGAGACCCAGTACTTC. Its translation is CASSPRTKEGETQYF. The rearrangement links TRBV5-1 to TRBJ2-5, with D possibly TRBD2 on 6 matching bases. The germline gives CDR1 SGHRS, CDR2 YFSETQ. The CDR3 runs 15 residues. The V gene lost 4 bases and the J gene lost 5 bases, with 18 bases spanning the gap.

The chain is built from TRBV27 and TRBJ1-2; 9 bases map to TRBD1. The V gene end was trimmed by 8 bases and the J gene end by 6 bases; junction bases not matched to a gene: 13. The CDR3 runs 15 residues. Germline CDR1 reads MNHEY; CDR2 reads SMNVEV (reference sequence). CDR3 residues: CASLGPDRGRDGYTF. For the CDR3, the DNA is TGTGCCAGCTTGGGCCCGGACAGGGGACGAGATGGCTACACCTTC.